One and the same sample provided the 32 T cell receptor beta chains below, sequenced in a study of shared clonotypes between healthy human individuals. Libraries were prepared by immunoSEQ multiplex PCR; TCRdb keeps only in-frame clonotypes and omits some of them. Of around 720,000 clones in the sample, around 73% are singletons; the top ten hold 1.5% to 2%. Sequencing was done on a sample of memory CD4+ T cells sorted from blood. Subset meaning: CD45RA-negative fraction. The receptors shown here come from a woman aged 25-40 years in good health.

V is TRBV15 and J is TRBJ2-7, with TRBD1 matching over 10 bases. V dropped 5 bases and J dropped 7; count of bases not matched to a gene: 8. CDR3 size: 14 residues. CDR1 and CDR2 from the germline V gene are LNHNV and YYDKDF (reference sequence). In DNA, the CDR3 is TGTGCCACCAGCCCTGGACAGGGGGAGAGGGAGCAGTACTTC. This sequence encodes CATSPGQGEREQYF.

This clone came up a few times. This chain links TRBV15 with TRBJ1-4; 8 bases are shared with TRBD1. V lost 8 bases, J lost 5 bases, and 7 bases stayed unmatched. The CDR3 runs to 14 residues. CDR1 is LNHNV and CDR2 is YYDKDF in the germline V gene (reference sequence). This CDR3 is CATGQGWGNEKLFF. The CDR3 DNA follows: TGTGCCACCGGACAGGGTTGGGGAAATGAAAAACTGTTTTTT.

The table lists this clone with a count of one. V usage is TRBV5-1 and J usage is TRBJ2-5; no definite D call. Germline assignment: CDR1 SGHRS and CDR2 YFSETQ. The CDR3 sequence is 13 residues long. Trimming removed 0 bases from V and 3 bases from J, with 6 bases in between. DNA for the CDR3: TGCGCCAGCAGCTTGGGTTTTAAAGAGACCCAGTACTTC. Amino acids: CASSLGFKETQYF.

This clone was detected only once. The chain links TRBV5-1 to TRBJ2-3; 12 bases match TRBD2. The CDR3 runs 17 residues. V lost 4 bases, J lost 9 bases, and 15 bases stayed unmatched. Germline values: CDR1 SGHRS, CDR2 YFSETQ. CDR3 protein: CASSSLGLAGGPRTQYF. CDR3 coding DNA: TGCGCCAGCAGCAGTCTGGGCCTAGCGGGAGGGCCGCGGACGCAGTATTTT. Using reference TRBV5-1 and TRBJ2-3 for the parts outside the CDR3, the full variable domain is KAGVTQTPRYLIKTRGQQVTLSCSPISGHRSVSWYQQTPGQGLQFLFEYFSETQRNKGNFPGRFSGRQFSNSRSEMNVSTLELGDSALYLCASSSLGLAGGPRTQYFGPGTRLTVL.

J is TRBJ2-3 and V is TRBV11-2; D is undetermined. Germline V gene lookup returns CDR1 SGHAT and CDR2 FQNNGV. This CDR3 comprises 15 residues. The V and J ends lost 5 bases and 0 bases respectively, with 12 bases between them. CDR3 nucleotides: TGTGCCAGCAGCCCCCACTTGCTTAGCACAGATACGCAGTATTTT. Translated: CASSPHLLSTDTQYF.

This clone appeared once. The V gene is TRBV5-1, the J gene TRBJ2-3; D gene ambiguous. The germline CDR1 and CDR2 sequences are SGHRS and YFSETQ. The CDR3 length is 16 residues. V shed 0 bases and J shed 2 bases, with 13 bases lying between them. The CDR3 loop is CASSLGRTTHTDTQYF. CDR3 DNA sequence: TGCGCCAGCAGCTTGGGTCGCACTACTCACACAGATACGCAGTATTTT.

The chain is built from TRBV19 and TRBJ2-7; 10 bases are shared with TRBD2. J gave up 4 bases and V 6 bases, and 6 bases lay outside the gene matches. Per the germline V gene, CDR1 is LNHDA and CDR2 is SQIVND (reference sequence). The CDR3 covers 14 residues. The CDR3 DNA reads TGTGCCAGTAGCCAAAGCGGGAGGGGTTACGAGCAGTACTTC. Translating it yields CASSQSGRGYEQYF.

The V gene is TRBV7-2, the J gene TRBJ2-7; 11 bases are shared with TRBD2. The V gene's germline CDR1 is SGHTA and CDR2 FQGNSA. V gave up 5 bases and J gave up 6 bases; unmatched junction bases: 9. The CDR3 is 15 amino acids. In DNA form, the CDR3 reads TGTGCCAGCAGCCCACTTACTAGCGGGAGCGGCGAGCAGTACTTC. Encoded protein: CASSPLTSGSGEQYF.

This chain joins TRBV27 and TRBJ2-7; 10 bases match TRBD2. This CDR3 is built from 15 residues. V lost 6 bases and J lost 7; bases outside the gene matches: 12. The V gene's germline CDR1 is MNHEY and CDR2 SMNVEV (reference sequence). Here the CDR3 DNA reads TGTGCCAGCAGAGGTAGCGGGGGGTCTTCACGGGAGCAGTACTTC. As protein: CASRGSGGSSREQYF.

The chain recombines TRBV10-1 with TRBJ2-7, with 7 bases aligning to TRBD2. Germline assignment: CDR1 WNHNN and CDR2 SYGVQD (reference sequence). The trim removed 2 bases at V and 3 bases at J, leaving 4 bases unmatched. There are 14 residues in the CDR3. The CDR3 loop is CASSEGQRDYEQYF. The CDR3 DNA reads TGCGCCAGCAGTGAGGGTCAGCGGGACTACGAGCAGTACTTC.

J is TRBJ2-5 and V is TRBV28; either TRBD1 or TRBD2 may fit D (5 bases each). V shed 5 bases and J shed 9 bases, with 19 bases lying between them. CDR1 MDHEN and CDR2 SYDVKM come from the germline V gene. This CDR3 spans 14 amino acids. The CDR3 DNA is TGTGCCAGCAGTGCCGGGACCCCTGGTAGGGCCCAGTACTTC. Residues: CASSAGTPGRAQYF.

This chain uses TRBV11-2 with TRBJ1-2, with D perhaps TRBD1 (5 bases). Germline CDR1 and CDR2: SGHAT and FQNNGV. CDR3 size: 13 residues. V gave up 10 bases and J gave up 4 bases, with 16 bases separating them. CDR3 sequence (DNA): TGTGCCACCCGTTTGCGGGGCCCCTATGGCTACACCTTC. Its translation: CATRLRGPYGYTF.

The table lists this clone with a count of one. This sequence joins TRBV7-9 and TRBJ2-3; D gene uncertain. CDR3 length: 12 residues. Germline assignment: CDR1 SEHNR and CDR2 FQNEAQ (reference sequence). V was clipped by 9 bases and J by 0 bases, with 7 bases between them. The CDR3: CARGGSTDTQYF. The CDR3 DNA is TGTGCCAGGGGCGGAAGCACAGATACGCAGTATTTT.

This chain connects TRBV2 to TRBJ2-2; TRBD1 might be the D (5 bases). The V gene's germline CDR1 is SNHLY and CDR2 FYNNEI. Trimming took off 2 bases at V and 2 bases at J, with 9 bases between the two ends. The CDR3 extends over 15 amino acids. The CDR3 nucleotides read TGTGCCAGCAGTGAAACAGGCCCCAACACCGGGGAGCTGTTTTTT. Its translation is CASSETGPNTGELFF. The whole variable domain, remainder taken from reference TRBV2 and TRBJ2-2, is EPEVTQTPSHQVTQMGQEVILRCVPISNHLYFYWYRQILGQKVEFLVSFYNNEISEKSEIFDDQFSVERPDGSNFTLKIRSTKLEDSAMYFCASSETGPNTGELFFGEGSRLTVL.

This clone was seen more than once but under ten times. The chain joins TRBV9 to TRBJ2-2; weak D call: TRBD2 (6 bases). Trimming stripped 2 bases from V and 7 bases from J, with 12 bases between. Germline assignment: CDR1 SGDLS and CDR2 YYNGEE. The CDR3 runs to 14 residues. CDR3 in amino acids: CASSVLGSNGELFF. The CDR3 bases are TGTGCCAGCAGCGTTCTCGGGAGTAACGGGGAGCTGTTTTTT.

The chain employs TRBV6-1 and TRBJ1-2; 9 bases are a match to TRBD1. CDR1 is MNHNS and CDR2 is SASEGT in the germline V gene. V lost 3 bases to trimming and J lost 7 bases; unmatched junction nucleotides: 9. The CDR3 runs to 15 residues. CDR3 coding DNA: TGTGCCAGCAGTGATGGAGGACAGGGGAAGGGTGGCTACACCTTC. Translation gives CASSDGGQGKGGYTF.

This sequence joins TRBV19 and TRBJ2-3; D gene ambiguous. The germline V and J ends were trimmed by 1 base and 4 bases, with 9 bases remaining between them. CDR1 and CDR2 (germline): LNHDA, SQIVND (reference sequence). This CDR3 is built from 14 residues. The CDR3 nucleotides read TGTGCCAGTAGTATAGGATCATTGGCAGATACGCAGTATTTT. It encodes CASSIGSLADTQYF.

The V gene is TRBV19, the J gene TRBJ1-5; D gene ambiguous. From germline, CDR1 is LNHDA and CDR2 SQIVND (reference sequence). The V and J ends lost 8 bases and 4 bases respectively, with 18 bases between them. This CDR3 is 15 amino acids long. In nucleotides, the CDR3 is TGTGCCAGTGGCCCCGAAGGTGGGTGGAATCAGCCCCAGCATTTT. Translation gives CASGPEGGWNQPQHF.

This clone has just a few counts. The gene calls are TRBV5-6 and TRBJ2-7; D is unclear. Deletions cut 1 base from V and 6 bases from J, with 14 bases between. This CDR3 has 14 amino acids. Germline CDR1 reads SGHDT; CDR2 reads YYEEEE. This CDR3 is CASSLYGSGREQYF. The CDR3 coding sequence is TGTGCCAGCAGCTTGTACGGTTCAGGTCGCGAGCAGTACTTC.

The chain has TRBV5-4 and TRBJ1-2; 7 bases are a match to TRBD1. The CDR3 runs to 14 residues. CDR1 and CDR2 from the germline V gene are SGHNT and YYREEE (reference sequence). V was pared by 4 bases and J by 3 bases, with 6 bases of the junction left unmatched. CDR3 amino acids: CASSGQGGDYGYTF. CDR3 in DNA: TGTGCCAGCAGCGGGCAGGGGGGTGACTATGGCTACACCTTC. Filled out from reference TRBV5-4 and TRBJ1-2, the complete variable domain reads ETGVTQSPTHLIKTRGQQVTLRCSSQSGHNTVSWYQQALGQGPQFIFQYYREEENGRGNFPPRFSGLQFPNYSSELNVNALELDDSALYLCASSGQGGDYGYTFGSGTRLTVV.

This chain joins TRBV28 and TRBJ2-7; 7 positions match TRBD2. V lost 3 bases and J lost 3; bases outside the gene matches: 8. The germline CDR1 and CDR2 sequences are MDHEN and SYDVKM. This CDR3 has 15 residues. This CDR3 is CASSLGDYTFYEQYF. DNA for the CDR3: TGTGCCAGCAGTTTGGGGGACTACACGTTCTACGAGCAGTACTTC.

This rearrangement joins TRBV28 to TRBJ2-2, with D possibly being TRBD2 (5 bases). Trimming stripped 5 bases from V and 1 base from J, with 11 bases between. CDR3 length equals 15 residues. Germline-derived CDR1 and CDR2 are MDHEN and SYDVKM. DNA for the CDR3: TGTGCCAGCAGTCCGGGGAGCGGGAACACCGGGGAGCTGTTTTTT. The encoded protein is CASSPGSGNTGELFF.

The chain uses TRBV10-3 and TRBJ1-2, with TRBD1 as a possible D gene (6 bases). Germline V CDR1 and CDR2: ENHRY, SYGVKD. The CDR3 covers 15 residues. V shed 5 bases and J shed 4 bases, with 17 bases lying between them. CDR3: CAISPGNTGPYGYTF. The CDR3 bases are TGTGCCATCAGTCCGGGCAATACAGGGCCCTATGGCTACACCTTC.

The chain combines TRBV10-2 with TRBJ1-5; D is unclear. The CDR3 loop spans 13 amino acids. V was cut by 0 bases and J by 11 bases, with 11 bases left in between. In germline, CDR1 is WSHSY, CDR2 SAAADI. CDR3 sequence: CASSESAKTSQHF. The CDR3 DNA reads TGCGCCAGCAGTGAGTCGGCCAAGACGTCCCAGCATTTT.

The rearrangement links TRBV5-1 to TRBJ2-1; 13 nucleotides agree with TRBD2. The J segment lost 4 bases and the V segment lost 4 bases, leaving 8 bases of the junction unmatched. The CDR3 runs to 17 residues. Germline CDR1 and CDR2: SGHRS and YFSETQ. DNA for the CDR3: TGCGCCAGCAGCCCCACCGGGACTAGCGGGGCTTACAATGAGCAGTTCTTC. It codes for CASSPTGTSGAYNEQFF.

The chain is built from TRBV5-5 and TRBJ1-1; no clear D. This CDR3 region has 13 residues. The germline V and J ends were trimmed by 6 bases and 7 bases, with 16 bases remaining between them. Germline V gives CDR1 SGHKS, CDR2 YYEKEE (reference sequence). Written as DNA, the CDR3 is TGTGCCAGCACCGCGTGGGCAATTAATGAAGCTTTCTTT. It encodes CASTAWAINEAFF.

In this sample, this clone turned up once. The rearrangement links TRBV11-2 to TRBJ2-2; no firm D call. The CDR3 covers 16 residues. V shed 2 bases and J shed 0 bases, with 10 bases lying between them. The germline gives CDR1 SGHAT, CDR2 FQNNGV. The CDR3 DNA is TGTGCCAGCAGCTTACATCACAGTTCGAACACCGGGGAGCTGTTTTTT. As protein: CASSLHHSSNTGELFF.

The genes are TRBV7-9 and TRBJ1-3, with unresolved D. Per germline, CDR1 SEHNR and CDR2 FQNEAQ (reference sequence). The CDR3 extends over 16 amino acids. The V gene lost 3 bases and the J gene lost 0 bases, with 12 bases spanning the gap. The CDR3 nucleotides read TGTGCCAGCAGCTTTGGACGCGGGAACTCTGGAAACACCATATATTTT. Protein: CASSFGRGNSGNTIYF.

This chain connects TRBV4-2 to TRBJ1-5; D is perhaps TRBD1 (5 bases). CDR3 length: 16 amino acids. Trimming took off 0 bases at V and 5 bases at J, with 14 bases between the two ends. Germline loops: CDR1 LGHNA, CDR2 YNFKEQ. CDR3 in DNA: TGTGCCAGCAGCCAAGAGCAGGGAGGGAATTATCAGCCCCAGCATTTT. Translation: CASSQEQGGNYQPQHF.

This chain joins TRBV6-4 and TRBJ1-2; D may be TRBD1 (6 bases). Germline V gene sequence: CDR1 MRHNA, CDR2 SNTAGT. Trimming shortened V by 5 bases and J by 4 bases, and 14 bases separated the two germline ends. The CDR3 contains 14 residues. CDR3 in amino acids: CASSPTGTAYGYTF. In DNA form, the CDR3 reads TGTGCCAGCAGTCCTACAGGGACCGCCTATGGCTACACCTTC.

V and J are TRBV11-2 and TRBJ2-1; TRBD2 agrees at 9 bases. Looked up from germline, CDR1 is SGHAT and CDR2 is FQNNGV. Germline trimming cut 4 bases from V and 6 bases from J; bases unmatched to any gene: 7. The CDR3 is 15 residues long. This CDR3 is CASSSLAGPANEQFF. Written as DNA, the CDR3 is TGTGCCAGCAGCTCTCTAGCGGGGCCCGCCAATGAGCAGTTCTTC.

The sample holds a few counts of this clone. Other DNA sequences in the same sample also yield this CDR3. This chain joins TRBV18 and TRBJ1-3; D may be TRBD1 (6 bases). Germline V gene sequence: CDR1 KGHSH, CDR2 LQKENI. V was cut by 3 bases and J by 4 bases, with 10 bases left in between. This CDR3 is built from 14 residues. CDR3 DNA sequence: TGTGCCAGCTCACCGCAGGGGTCGGGAAACACCATATATTTT. Translated: CASSPQGSGNTIYF.